The 11 T cell receptor beta chains reported below all come from one sample, sequenced in a study of blood T cell repertoires in COVID-19. The repertoire was sequenced with immunoSEQ multiplex PCR; TCRdb's copy has only in-frame clones and lacks some. The sample includes around 250,000 clones, roughly 89% seen only once; the top ten take approximately 3%. Sequencing was carried out using peripheral blood. All receptors come from a woman in her 30s with active or convalescent COVID-19.

Only a few counts were recorded for this clone. The rearrangement joins TRBV18 to TRBJ1-1, with 9 bases fitting TRBD1. CDR3 size: 12 residues. Germline V gene lookup returns CDR1 KGHSH and CDR2 LQKENI. After removal of 10 bases from V and 7 bases from J, the junction contained 7 bases not matched to a gene. CDR3 protein: CATGGTGSEAFF. In DNA form, the CDR3 reads TGTGCCACAGGGGGGACAGGGAGTGAAGCTTTCTTT.

V gene TRBV25-1 combines with J gene TRBJ2-5; TRBD2 matches at 9 bases. With 2 bases clipped from V and 5 bases from J, the junction kept 6 bases outside the gene matches. The length of the CDR3 is 15 residues. Per the germline V gene, CDR1 is MGHDK and CDR2 is SYGVNS. CDR3: CASSERRGGLETQYF. The CDR3 nucleotides read TGTGCCAGCAGTGAACGGCGGGGGGGCCTTGAGACCCAGTACTTC.

The chain links TRBV5-5 to TRBJ1-6, with 9 nucleotides matching TRBD1. V trimming: 5 bases; J trimming: 5 bases; junction bases outside the gene matches: 5. CDR1 is SGHKS and CDR2 is YYEKEE in the germline V gene (reference sequence). The CDR3 runs to 15 residues. CDR3 in DNA: TGTGCCAGCAGGATACAGGGGGCGAATAATTCACCCCTCCACTTT. Protein product: CASRIQGANNSPLHF. The full variable domain, rest sourced from reference TRBV5-5 and TRBJ1-6, is DAGVTQSPTHLIKTRGQQVTLRCSPISGHKSVSWYQQVLGQGPQFIFQYYEKEERGRGNFPDRFSARQFPNYSSELNVNALLLGDSALYLCASRIQGANNSPLHFGNGTRLTVT.

This chain uses TRBV30 with TRBJ1-2, with D tentatively TRBD1 (6 bases). There are 14 residues in the CDR3. CDR1 is GTSNPN, CDR2 SVGIG, per germline (reference sequence). Trimming took 3 bases from V and 4 from J, leaving 15 bases between them. The CDR3 loop reads CAWRKGGLGYGYTF. CDR3 sequence (DNA): TGTGCCTGGAGGAAGGGGGGACTAGGCTATGGCTACACCTTC.

With regard to this clone: One junction end does not reproduce the germline sequence, and a read error may be involved. The genes are TRBV7-7 and TRBJ2-3; the D gene is possibly TRBD1 (7 bases). Germline loops: CDR1 SSHAT, CDR2 FNYEAQ (reference sequence). This CDR3 has 16 amino acids. CDR3 amino acids: CASSLVAGQLTDTQYF. The CDR3 DNA reads TGTGCTAGCAGCTTAGTCGCGGGACAGCTCACAGATACGCAGTATTTT.

The rearrangement joins TRBV28 to TRBJ1-4; 8 bases line up with TRBD1. With 5 bases clipped from V and 8 bases from J, the junction kept 10 bases outside the gene matches. The CDR3 runs to 15 residues. Germline CDR1 reads MDHEN; CDR2 reads SYDVKM. The CDR3 here is CASSPQTGAREKLFF. The DNA of the CDR3 is TGTGCCAGCAGTCCCCAGACAGGGGCGAGGGAAAAACTGTTTTTT.

The V gene is TRBV19, the J gene TRBJ1-3; 11 nucleotides match TRBD1. J gave up 4 bases and V 5 bases, and 10 bases lay outside the gene matches. CDR1 is LNHDA, CDR2 SQIVND, per germline (reference sequence). The CDR3 runs to 17 residues. The CDR3 nucleotides read TGTGCCAGTAGTCCATGGACAGGGGGCTCCTTCGGAAACACCATATATTTT. Translating gives CASSPWTGGSFGNTIYF.

This sequence joins TRBV9 and TRBJ1-2; D remains ambiguous. This CDR3 region has 17 residues. Trimming took off 2 bases at V and 2 bases at J, with 19 bases between the two ends. Germline values: CDR1 SGDLS, CDR2 YYNGEE. CDR3: CASSVDGSGGGNYGYTF. Here the CDR3 DNA reads TGTGCCAGCAGCGTTGATGGATCTGGAGGAGGGAACTATGGCTACACCTTC.

This CDR3 reads CASSIKGEGGTEAFF. The CDR3 region has the DNA TGTGCCAGTAGTATTAAAGGGGAGGGAGGCACTGAAGCTTTCTTT. The chain uses TRBV19 and TRBJ1-1; D possibly corresponds to TRBD1 (5 bases). The CDR3 spans 15 residues. The ends were cut back, 3 bases at V and 4 bases at J, with 15 bases in the middle. Germline lookup yields CDR1 LNHDA and CDR2 SQIVND (reference sequence). The full variable domain, rest sourced from reference TRBV19 and TRBJ1-1, is DGGITQSPKYLFRKEGQNVTLSCEQNLNHDAMYWYRQDPGQGLRLIYYSQIVNDFQKGDIAEGYSVSREKKESFPLTVTSAQKNPTAFYLCASSIKGEGGTEAFFGQGTRLTVV.

The V call is TRBV19, the J call TRBJ1-5; no firm D call. V was clipped by 1 base and J by 0 bases, with 7 bases between them. CDR1 LNHDA and CDR2 SQIVND come from the germline V gene (reference sequence). This CDR3 contains 15 residues. The DNA of the CDR3 is TGTGCCAGTAGTATAGGAGGGATTAGCAATCAGCCCCAGCATTTT. Translated: CASSIGGISNQPQHF.

The V and J genes are TRBV9 and TRBJ1-1; D unclear. The germline V gene encodes CDR1 SGDLS and CDR2 YYNGEE. V was shortened by 7 bases and J by 5 bases, with 18 bases between the two germline ends. CDR3 length: 14 residues. Here the CDR3 reads CASGSVARRTEAFF. The CDR3, as DNA: TGTGCCAGCGGTTCCGTAGCTCGTAGAACTGAAGCTTTCTTT.